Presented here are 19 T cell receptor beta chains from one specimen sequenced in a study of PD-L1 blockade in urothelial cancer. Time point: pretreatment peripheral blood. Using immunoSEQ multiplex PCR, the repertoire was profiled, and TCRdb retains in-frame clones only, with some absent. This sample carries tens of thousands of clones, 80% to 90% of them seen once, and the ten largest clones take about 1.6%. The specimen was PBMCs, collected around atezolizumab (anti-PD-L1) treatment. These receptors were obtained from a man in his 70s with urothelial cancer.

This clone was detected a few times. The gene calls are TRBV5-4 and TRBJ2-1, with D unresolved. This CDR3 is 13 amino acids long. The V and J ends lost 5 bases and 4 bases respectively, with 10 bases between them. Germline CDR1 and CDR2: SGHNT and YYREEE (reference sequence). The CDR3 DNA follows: TGTGCCAGCAGTCAAGACTTATACAATGAGCAGTTCTTC. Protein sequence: CASSQDLYNEQFF.

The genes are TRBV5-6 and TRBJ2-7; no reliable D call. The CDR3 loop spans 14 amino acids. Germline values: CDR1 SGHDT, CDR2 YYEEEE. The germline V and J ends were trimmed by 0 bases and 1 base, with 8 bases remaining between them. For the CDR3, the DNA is TGTGCCAGCAGCTTGGACGCGGCTTCCTACGAGCAGTACTTC. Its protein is CASSLDAASYEQYF.

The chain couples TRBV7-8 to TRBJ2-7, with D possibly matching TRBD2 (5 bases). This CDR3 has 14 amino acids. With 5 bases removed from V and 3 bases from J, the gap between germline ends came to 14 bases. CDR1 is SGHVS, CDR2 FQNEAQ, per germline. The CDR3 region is CASSLSGEGYEQYF. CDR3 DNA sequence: TGTGCCAGCAGCCTAAGCGGAGAGGGCTACGAGCAGTACTTC.

The CDR3 region is CASSPGRTYRDTQYF. CDR3 coding DNA: TGCGCCAGCAGCCCAGGCCGGACTTATCGAGATACGCAGTATTTT. The rearrangement joins TRBV4-1 to TRBJ2-3, with D maybe TRBD2 (5 bases). The CDR3 extends over 15 amino acids. The V gene lost 4 bases and the J gene lost 5 bases, with 16 bases spanning the gap. The V gene's germline CDR1 is MGHRA and CDR2 YSYEKL.

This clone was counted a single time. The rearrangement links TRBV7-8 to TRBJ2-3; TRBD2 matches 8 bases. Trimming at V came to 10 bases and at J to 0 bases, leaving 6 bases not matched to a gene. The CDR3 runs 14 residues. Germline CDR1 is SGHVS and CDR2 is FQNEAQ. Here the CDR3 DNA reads TGTGCCACCAAAAAGCGGGGGAGCACAGATACGCAGTATTTT. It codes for CATKKRGSTDTQYF.

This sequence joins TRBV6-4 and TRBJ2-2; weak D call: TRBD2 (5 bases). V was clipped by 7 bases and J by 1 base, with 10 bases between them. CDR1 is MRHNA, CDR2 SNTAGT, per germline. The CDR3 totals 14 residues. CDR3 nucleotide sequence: TGTGCCAGCAAAGGTAGCGAGAACACCGGGGAGCTGTTTTTT. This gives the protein CASKGSENTGELFF.

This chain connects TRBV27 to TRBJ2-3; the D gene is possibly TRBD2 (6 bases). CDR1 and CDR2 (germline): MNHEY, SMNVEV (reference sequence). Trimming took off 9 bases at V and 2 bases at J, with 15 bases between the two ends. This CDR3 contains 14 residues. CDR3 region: CASGEVAATDTQYF. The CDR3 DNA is TGTGCCAGTGGCGAGGTAGCGGCCACAGATACGCAGTATTTT.

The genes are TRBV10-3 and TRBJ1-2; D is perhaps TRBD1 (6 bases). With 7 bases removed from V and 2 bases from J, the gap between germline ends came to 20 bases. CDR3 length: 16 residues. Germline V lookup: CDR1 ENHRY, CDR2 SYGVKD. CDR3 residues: CAINSVTGRANYGYTF. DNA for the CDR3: TGTGCCATCAACAGTGTAACAGGGAGGGCAAACTATGGCTACACCTTC.

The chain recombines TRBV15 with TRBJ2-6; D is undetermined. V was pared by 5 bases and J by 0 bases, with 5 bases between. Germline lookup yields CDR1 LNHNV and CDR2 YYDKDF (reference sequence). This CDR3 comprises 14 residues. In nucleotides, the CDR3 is TGTGCCACCAGCTCGTCCTCTGGGGCCAACGTCCTGACTTTC. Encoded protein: CATSSSSGANVLTF.

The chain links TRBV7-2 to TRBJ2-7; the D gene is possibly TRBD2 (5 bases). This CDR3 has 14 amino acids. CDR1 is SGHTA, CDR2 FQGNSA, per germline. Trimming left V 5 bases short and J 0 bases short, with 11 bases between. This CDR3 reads CASSRAVLSYEQYF. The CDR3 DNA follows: TGTGCCAGCAGCCGAGCGGTACTCTCCTACGAGCAGTACTTC.

The CDR3 nucleotides are TGCGCCAGCAATTTGGGGGAGGGCCCCAAGTTCTTC. The encoded protein is CASNLGEGPKFF. The chain combines TRBV5-1 with TRBJ2-1; 7 bases align to TRBD2. Germline V gene sequence: CDR1 SGHRS, CDR2 YFSETQ. Trimming removed 6 bases from V and 14 bases from J; junction bases left unmatched: 11. The CDR3 totals 12 residues.

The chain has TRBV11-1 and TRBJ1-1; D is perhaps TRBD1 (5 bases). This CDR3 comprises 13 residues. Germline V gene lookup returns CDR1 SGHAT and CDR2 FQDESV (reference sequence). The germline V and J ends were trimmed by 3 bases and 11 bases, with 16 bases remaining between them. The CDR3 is CASSLQGLEGAFF. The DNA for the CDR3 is TGTGCCAGCAGCTTGCAGGGCTTAGAAGGGGCTTTCTTT. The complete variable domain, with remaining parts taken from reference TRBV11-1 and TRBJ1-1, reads EAEVAQSPRYKITEKSQAVAFWCDPISGHATLYWYRQILGQGPELLVQFQDESVVDDSQLPKDRFSAERLKGVDSTLKIQPAELGDSAMYLCASSLQGLEGAFFGQGTRLTVV.

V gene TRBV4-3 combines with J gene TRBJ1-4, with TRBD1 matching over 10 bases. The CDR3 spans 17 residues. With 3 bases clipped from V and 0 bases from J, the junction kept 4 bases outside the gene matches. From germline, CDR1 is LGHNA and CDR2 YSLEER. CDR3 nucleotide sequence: TGCGCCAGCAGCCAGGGACAGGGGAGACCAACTAATGAAAAACTGTTTTTT. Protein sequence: CASSQGQGRPTNEKLFF.

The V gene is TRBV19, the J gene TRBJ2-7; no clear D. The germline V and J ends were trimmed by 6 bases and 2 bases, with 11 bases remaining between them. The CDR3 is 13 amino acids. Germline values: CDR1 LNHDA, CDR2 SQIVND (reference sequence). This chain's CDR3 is CASSPDTTYEQYF. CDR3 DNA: TGTGCCAGTAGCCCCGACACGACCTACGAGCAGTACTTC.

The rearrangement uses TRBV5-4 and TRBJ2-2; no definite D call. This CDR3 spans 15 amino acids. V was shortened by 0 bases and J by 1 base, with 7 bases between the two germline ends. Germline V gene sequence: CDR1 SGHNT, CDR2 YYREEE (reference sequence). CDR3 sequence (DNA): TGTGCCAGCAGCTTGGATTCACTGAACACCGGGGAGCTGTTTTTT. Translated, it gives CASSLDSLNTGELFF.

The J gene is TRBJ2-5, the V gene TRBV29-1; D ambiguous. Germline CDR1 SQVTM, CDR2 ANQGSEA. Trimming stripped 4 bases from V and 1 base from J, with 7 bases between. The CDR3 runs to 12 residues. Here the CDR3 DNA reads TGCAGCGTTGGTGGCAGCCAAGAGACCCAGTACTTC. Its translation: CSVGGSQETQYF.

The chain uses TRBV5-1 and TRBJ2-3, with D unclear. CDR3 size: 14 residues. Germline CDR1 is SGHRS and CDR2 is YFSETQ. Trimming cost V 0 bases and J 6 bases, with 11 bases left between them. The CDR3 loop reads CASSLADSVDTQYF. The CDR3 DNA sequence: TGCGCCAGCAGCTTGGCAGACTCGGTGGATACGCAGTATTTT.

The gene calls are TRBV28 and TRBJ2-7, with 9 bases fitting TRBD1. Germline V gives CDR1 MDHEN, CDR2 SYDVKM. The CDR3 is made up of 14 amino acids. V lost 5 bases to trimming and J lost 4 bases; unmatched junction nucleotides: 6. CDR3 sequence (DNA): TGTGCCAGCAGTGAACAGGGGGCTGATTACGAGCAGTACTTC. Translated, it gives CASSEQGADYEQYF.

The CDR3 nucleotides are TGTGCCAGCAGCTTAATTAATGCAGACAATGAGCAGTTCTTC. The encoded protein is CASSLINADNEQFF. The chain has TRBV7-9 and TRBJ2-1; D uncertain. Trimming took off 2 bases at V and 5 bases at J, with 10 bases between the two ends. The CDR3 contains 14 residues. Germline V CDR1 and CDR2: SEHNR, FQNEAQ (reference sequence).